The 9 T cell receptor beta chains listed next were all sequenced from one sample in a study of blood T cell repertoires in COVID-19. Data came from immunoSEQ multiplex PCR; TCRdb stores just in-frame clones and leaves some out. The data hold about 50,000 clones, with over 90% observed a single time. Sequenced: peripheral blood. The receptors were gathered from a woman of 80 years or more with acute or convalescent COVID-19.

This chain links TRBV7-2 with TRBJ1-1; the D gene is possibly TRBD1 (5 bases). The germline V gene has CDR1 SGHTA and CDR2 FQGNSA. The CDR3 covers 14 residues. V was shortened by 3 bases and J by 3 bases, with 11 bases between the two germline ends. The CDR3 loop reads CASSFPQGYTEAFF. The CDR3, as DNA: TGTGCCAGCAGCTTTCCCCAGGGATACACTGAAGCTTTCTTT.

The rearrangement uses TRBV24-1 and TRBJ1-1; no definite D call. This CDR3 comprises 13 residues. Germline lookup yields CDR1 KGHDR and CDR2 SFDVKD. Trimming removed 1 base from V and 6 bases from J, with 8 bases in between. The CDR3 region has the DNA TGTGCCACCAGTGATTTCCGCGGCGCTGAAGCTTTCTTT. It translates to CATSDFRGAEAFF.

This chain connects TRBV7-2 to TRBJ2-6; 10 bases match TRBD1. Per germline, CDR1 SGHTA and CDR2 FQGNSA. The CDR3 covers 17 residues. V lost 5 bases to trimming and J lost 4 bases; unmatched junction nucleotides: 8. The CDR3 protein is CASSTRQGAAGANVLTF. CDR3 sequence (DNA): TGTGCCAGCAGCACCCGACAGGGGGCAGCCGGGGCCAACGTCCTGACTTTC.

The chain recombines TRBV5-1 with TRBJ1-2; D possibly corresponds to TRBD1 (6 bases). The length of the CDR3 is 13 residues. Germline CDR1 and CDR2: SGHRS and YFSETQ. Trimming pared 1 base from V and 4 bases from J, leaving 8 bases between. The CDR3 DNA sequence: TGCGCCAGCAGCTTGACAGGGACCTATGGCTACACCTTC. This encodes CASSLTGTYGYTF.

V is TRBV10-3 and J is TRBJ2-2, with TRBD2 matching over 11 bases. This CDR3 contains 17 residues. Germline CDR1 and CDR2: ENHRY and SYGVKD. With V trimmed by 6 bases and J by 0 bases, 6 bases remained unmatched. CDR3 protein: CAISGLAGHPNTGELFF. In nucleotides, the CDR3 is TGTGCCATCAGCGGACTAGCGGGCCACCCGAACACCGGGGAGCTGTTTTTT.

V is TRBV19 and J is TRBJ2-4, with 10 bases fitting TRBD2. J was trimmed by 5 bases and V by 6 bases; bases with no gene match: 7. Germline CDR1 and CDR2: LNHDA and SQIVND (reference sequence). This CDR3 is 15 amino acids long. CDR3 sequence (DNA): TGTGCCAGTAGCTTAATAGCGGGAGGACAAAACATTCAGTACTTC. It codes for CASSLIAGGQNIQYF.

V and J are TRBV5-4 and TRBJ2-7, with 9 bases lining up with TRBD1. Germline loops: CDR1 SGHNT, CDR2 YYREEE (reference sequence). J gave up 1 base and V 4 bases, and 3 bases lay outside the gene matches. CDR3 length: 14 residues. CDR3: CASSRGQGSYEQYF. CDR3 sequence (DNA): TGTGCCAGCAGCCGGGGACAGGGTTCCTACGAGCAGTACTTC.

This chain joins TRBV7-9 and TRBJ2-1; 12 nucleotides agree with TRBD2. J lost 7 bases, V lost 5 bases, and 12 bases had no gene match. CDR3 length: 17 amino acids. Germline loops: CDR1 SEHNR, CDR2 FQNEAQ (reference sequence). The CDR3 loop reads CASSPTTSGRARNEQFF. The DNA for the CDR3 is TGTGCCAGCAGCCCCACGACTAGCGGGAGAGCTCGTAATGAGCAGTTCTTC. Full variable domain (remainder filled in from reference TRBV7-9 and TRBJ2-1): DTGVSQNPRHKITKRGQNVTFRCDPISEHNRLYWYRQTLGQGPEFLTYFQNEAQLEKSRLLSDRFSAERPKGSFSTLEIQRTEQGDSAMYLCASSPTTSGRARNEQFFGPGTRLTVL.

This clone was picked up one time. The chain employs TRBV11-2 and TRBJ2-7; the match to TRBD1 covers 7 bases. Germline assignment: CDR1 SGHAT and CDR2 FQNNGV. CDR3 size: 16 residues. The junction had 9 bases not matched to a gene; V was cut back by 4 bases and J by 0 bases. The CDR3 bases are TGTGCCAGCAGCTCCGTGAGGGGGACAGCCTCCTACGAGCAGTACTTC. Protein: CASSSVRGTASYEQYF.